Below, 25 T cell receptor beta chains from the same sample are listed, as sequenced in a study of Ad26.COV2.S vaccination and SARS-CoV-2 variants. As for treatment: 15 to 20 received Ad26.COV2.S at low or high dose, single or two shots; five or six received placebo; per-sample allocation not given. Day 63 after the first injection of vaccine or placebo was the sampling time. Using immunoSEQ multiplex PCR, the repertoire was profiled, and TCRdb retains in-frame clones only, with some absent. The data hold more than 300,000 clones, with around 81% observed a single time. The sample consisted of peripheral blood, taken in a trial of Ad26.COV2.S vaccine versus placebo. The receptors were sampled from a person between 18 and 60 years old who received the Ad26.COV2.S COVID-19 vaccine or a placebo.

The rearrangement links TRBV5-1 to TRBJ1-1; D is undetermined. The V gene lost 5 bases and the J gene lost 10 bases, with 18 bases spanning the gap. The CDR3 loop spans 13 amino acids. Germline CDR1 and CDR2: SGHRS and YFSETQ. The CDR3 DNA reads TGCGCCAGCAGTTTGATGGCCCTGACCCCAGCTTTCTTT. Translating gives CASSLMALTPAFF.

J is TRBJ1-6 and V is TRBV5-1; no clear D gene. This CDR3 has 16 residues. V gave up 6 bases and J gave up 7 bases, with 20 bases separating them. CDR1 and CDR2 (germline): SGHRS, YFSETQ. The chain's CDR3 is CASKLGIGYKNSPLHF. The CDR3 bases are TGCGCCAGCAAGTTGGGGATAGGGTATAAGAATTCACCCCTCCACTTT.

The chain is built from TRBV11-2 and TRBJ1-1; D is undetermined. The CDR3 has 16 amino acids. The germline V and J ends were trimmed by 8 bases and 1 base, with 20 bases remaining between them. Germline assignment: CDR1 SGHAT and CDR2 FQNNGV. Written as DNA, the CDR3 is TGTGCCAGCCAACTATTTCCTAGGACGGCGAACACTGAAGCTTTCTTT. Encoded protein: CASQLFPRTANTEAFF.

V and J are TRBV7-9 and TRBJ1-6; unclear D gene. The CDR3 totals 16 residues. Germline V CDR1 and CDR2: SEHNR, FQNEAQ (reference sequence). Trimming pared 2 bases from V and 11 bases from J, leaving 19 bases between. CDR3 DNA sequence: TGTGCCAGCAGCTTAATGGCCCCGGACCCCGAGGCACCCCTCCACTTT. This translates into CASSLMAPDPEAPLHF.

The CDR3 nucleotides read TGCGCCAGCACCCCGCTGGAGCGGGGGGTGGATAATGAGCAGTTCTTC. Protein: CASTPLERGVDNEQFF. This chain connects TRBV5-1 to TRBJ2-1; 9 bases map to TRBD2. Germline CDR1 reads SGHRS; CDR2 reads YFSETQ. The CDR3 length is 16 residues. V lost 6 bases to trimming and J lost 7 bases; unmatched junction nucleotides: 14. Full variable domain (remainder filled in from reference TRBV5-1 and TRBJ2-1): KAGVTQTPRYLIKTRGQQVTLSCSPISGHRSVSWYQQTPGQGLQFLFEYFSETQRNKGNFPGRFSGRQFSNSRSEMNVSTLELGDSALYLCASTPLERGVDNEQFFGPGTRLTVL.

This clone was seen a few times. This chain connects TRBV5-1 to TRBJ1-2, with D possibly TRBD1 on 5 matching bases. The germline CDR1 and CDR2 sequences are SGHRS and YFSETQ. The V end was cut by 7 bases, the J end by 5 bases, with 21 bases between. There are 15 residues in the CDR3. CDR3 loop: CASSPVGEWEYGYTF. The CDR3 DNA follows: TGCGCCAGCTCGCCGGTAGGGGAGTGGGAATATGGCTACACCTTC.

The chain couples TRBV6-1 to TRBJ1-1, with a possible D match to TRBD1 (5 bases). V was clipped by 2 bases and J by 1 base, with 11 bases between them. This CDR3 region has 15 residues. The V gene's germline CDR1 is MNHNS and CDR2 SASEGT. CDR3 sequence: CASSERGAPNTEAFF. The CDR3 DNA reads as TGTGCCAGCAGTGAAAGAGGGGCACCGAACACTGAAGCTTTCTTT.

The rearrangement uses TRBV14 and TRBJ2-7, with D perhaps TRBD1 (6 bases). Germline CDR1 is SGHDN and CDR2 is FVKESK. V was clipped by 4 bases and J by 3 bases, with 10 bases between them. The CDR3 loop spans 13 amino acids. In DNA, the CDR3 is TGTGCCAGCAGCCGGGACAACCTCTACGAGCAGTACTTC. This translates into CASSRDNLYEQYF.

The V and J genes are TRBV5-6 and TRBJ1-5; D is possibly TRBD1 (6 bases). With 3 bases removed from V and 6 bases from J, the gap between germline ends came to 13 bases. Germline CDR1 and CDR2: SGHDT and YYEEEE. CDR3 length equals 14 residues. CDR3 sequence reads: CASSSLQGSQPQHF. For the CDR3, the DNA is TGTGCCAGCAGCTCGTTACAGGGATCTCAGCCCCAGCATTTT.

The chain joins TRBV19 to TRBJ1-1; D is perhaps TRBD1 (6 bases). This CDR3 is 14 amino acids long. Germline values: CDR1 LNHDA, CDR2 SQIVND (reference sequence). V lost 7 bases to trimming and J lost 0 bases, with 12 bases between them. The CDR3 DNA follows: TGTGCCAGTACCCCACAGGGAGTGAACACTGAAGCTTTCTTT. It encodes CASTPQGVNTEAFF.

The chain carries TRBV7-9 and TRBJ2-5; 12 bases fit TRBD1. The CDR3 covers 15 residues. V lost 6 bases to trimming and J lost 4 bases; unmatched junction nucleotides: 6. Per germline, CDR1 SEHNR and CDR2 FQNEAQ (reference sequence). CDR3 region: CASSRDRGLGETQYF. The CDR3 DNA is TGTGCCAGCAGTCGGGACAGGGGGCTAGGAGAGACCCAGTACTTC.

The chain links TRBV11-2 to TRBJ1-3; 7 nucleotides line up with TRBD1. Germline trimming cut 5 bases from V and 3 bases from J; bases unmatched to any gene: 10. The CDR3 loop spans 16 amino acids. Germline V lookup: CDR1 SGHAT, CDR2 FQNNGV. CDR3 bases: TGTGCCAGCAGCCAGAGGGCAGGGGGTTTTGGAAACACCATATATTTT. The encoded protein is CASSQRAGGFGNTIYF.

This clone has just a few counts. This sample includes further DNA sequences coding for the same CDR3. V is TRBV7-9 and J is TRBJ1-2; TRBD1 is a possible D gene (5 bases). Trimming took off 3 bases at V and 7 bases at J, with 12 bases between the two ends. Germline V CDR1 and CDR2: SEHNR, FQNEAQ (reference sequence). CDR3 size: 13 residues. The CDR3 sequence is CASSLGGDGGYTF. The CDR3 DNA sequence: TGTGCCAGCAGCTTGGGGGGAGACGGTGGCTACACCTTC.

The chain joins TRBV27 to TRBJ2-7; no reliable D call. Germline CDR1 and CDR2: MNHEY and SMNVEV (reference sequence). CDR3 size: 14 residues. The germline V and J ends were trimmed by 4 bases and 1 base, with 11 bases remaining between them. The CDR3 coding sequence is TGTGCCAGCAGTTATAGTGGCTCATCCTACGAGCAGTACTTC. Its protein is CASSYSGSSYEQYF.

The chain links TRBV5-4 to TRBJ1-3, with 9 bases aligning to TRBD1. Germline V gene sequence: CDR1 SGHNT, CDR2 YYREEE (reference sequence). This CDR3 is 14 amino acids long. The V and J ends lost 4 bases and 4 bases, in that order; junction bases with no gene match: 3. Here the CDR3 reads CASSQGQGGNTIYF. The CDR3 DNA sequence: TGTGCCAGCAGCCAGGGACAGGGCGGAAACACCATATATTTT.

The chain employs TRBV12-3 or TRBV12-4 and TRBJ1-5; D not resolved. The CDR3 loop spans 13 amino acids. V was shortened by 7 bases and J by 4 bases, with 11 bases between the two germline ends. As DNA, the CDR3 is TGTGCCAGCACCTCATTATTGAATCAGCCCCAGCATTTT. Amino acids: CASTSLLNQPQHF.

This chain joins TRBV2 and TRBJ2-7; unclear D gene. The CDR3 contains 11 residues. Per germline, CDR1 SNHLY and CDR2 FYNNEI. Trimming took off 4 bases at V and 11 bases at J, with 12 bases between the two ends. CDR3 protein: CASSVQAYEYF. CDR3 sequence (DNA): TGTGCCAGCAGTGTTCAGGCCTACGAGTACTTC.

The V and J genes are TRBV6-5 and TRBJ2-7; unclear D gene. Germline loops: CDR1 MNHEY, CDR2 SVGAGI. The V end lost 5 bases, the J end lost 2 bases, and 10 bases lay between the germline ends. The CDR3 runs 13 residues. CDR3 in amino acids: CASSQTRTYEQYF. CDR3 nucleotide sequence: TGTGCCAGCAGTCAGACTCGCACCTACGAGCAGTACTTC.

This chain uses TRBV10-3 with TRBJ2-3, with a tentative D call TRBD1 (6 bases). The CDR3 totals 16 residues. In germline, CDR1 is ENHRY, CDR2 SYGVKD. The ends were cut back, 3 bases at V and 0 bases at J, with 13 bases in the middle. CDR3: CAISDWDTPSTDTQYF. In DNA, the CDR3 is TGTGCCATCAGTGACTGGGACACCCCCAGCACAGATACGCAGTATTTT.

This chain uses TRBV7-9 with TRBJ1-2; perhaps TRBD1 as D (5 bases). Germline lookup yields CDR1 SEHNR and CDR2 FQNEAQ (reference sequence). Trimming took 2 bases from V and 0 from J, leaving 13 bases between them. The CDR3 sequence is 16 residues long. The CDR3 DNA follows: TGTGCCAGCAGCTTATGGGACGGAGGAGCTAACTATGGCTACACCTTC. Translated: CASSLWDGGANYGYTF.

In its sample, this clone was seen once. The V and J genes are TRBV9 and TRBJ2-7, with 7 bases that match TRBD1. CDR3 size: 15 residues. CDR1 is SGDLS, CDR2 YYNGEE, per germline. The V gene end was trimmed by 0 bases and the J gene end by 3 bases; junction bases not matched to a gene: 6. CDR3 nucleotide sequence: TGTGCCAGCAGCGTAGCTTGGGGACAGAGCTACGAGCAGTACTTC. Translation gives CASSVAWGQSYEQYF.

This chain connects TRBV19 to TRBJ1-2; 9 bases are a match to TRBD1. V trimming: 4 bases; J trimming: 1 base; junction bases outside the gene matches: 1. Germline-derived CDR1 and CDR2 are LNHDA and SQIVND (reference sequence). The CDR3 contains 14 residues. The CDR3 region is CASSRTGVNYGYTF. CDR3 sequence (DNA): TGTGCCAGTAGTAGGACAGGGGTTAACTATGGCTACACCTTC.

The chain links TRBV10-1 to TRBJ1-5; no clear D gene. CDR1 WNHNN and CDR2 SYGVQD come from the germline V gene (reference sequence). The CDR3 length is 15 residues. V dropped 6 bases and J dropped 2 bases, with 14 bases sitting between them. For the CDR3, the DNA is TGCGCCAGCAGCAAACATCGAATCGGCAATCAGCCCCAGCATTTT. It specifies CASSKHRIGNQPQHF.

The rearrangement joins TRBV7-2 to TRBJ2-1; no clear D. CDR3 size: 14 residues. Germline V gives CDR1 SGHTA, CDR2 FQGNSA. The germline V and J ends were trimmed by 1 base and 7 bases, with 11 bases remaining between them. DNA of the CDR3: TGTGCCAGCAGCTTAGTTCCAAGGGTGAATGAGCAGTTCTTC. Its protein product is CASSLVPRVNEQFF.

This rearrangement joins TRBV4-1 to TRBJ2-3; 14 positions match TRBD2. V lost 3 bases, J lost 5 bases, and 4 bases stayed unmatched. The CDR3 is made up of 16 amino acids. Per germline, CDR1 MGHRA and CDR2 YSYEKL. The CDR3 here is CASSQRLAGGRDTQYF. Written as DNA, the CDR3 is TGCGCCAGCAGCCAGCGACTAGCGGGGGGGAGAGATACGCAGTATTTT.